A selection of T cell receptor beta chains follows, all from one sample in a study of cytomegalovirus exposure and HLA in healthy donors. The table came from immunoSEQ multiplex PCR; TCRdb's copy has only in-frame clones and leaves some out. The profile covers 110,000 to 150,000 clones, with about four fifths appearing a single time and around 4.4% taken by the ten largest. Sequencing used PBMCs. The receptors shown here come from a man in his forties in good health and CMV-seronegative. CDR3s include the opening cysteine and the closing phenylalanine or tryptophan. Each record gives: V gene, J gene, clone size, D gene, CDR3 protein, CDR3 DNA. D genes are given only for firm matches. Size is omitted from some rows. Given values are once, few, many or a class for expanded clones.

V: TRBV14; J: TRBJ2-7; size: -; D: TRBD2; CDR3: CASSRSGGASREQYF; DNA: TGTGCCAGCAGCCGCAGCGGGGGGGCTTCTCGTGAGCAGTACTTC
V: TRBV7-2; J: TRBJ1-6; size: -; D: TRBD1; CDR3: CASSEQGRHSPLHF; DNA: TGTGCCAGCAGCGAACAGGGGAGGCATTCACCCCTCCACTTT
V: TRBV19; J: TRBJ2-1; size: -; D: -; CDR3: CASSIRQVHNEQFF; DNA: TGTGCCAGTAGTATCCGACAGGTCCACAATGAGCAGTTCTTC
V: TRBV18; J: TRBJ2-7; size: once; D: -; CDR3: CASSPFSDQYEQYF; DNA: TGTGCCAGCTCACCCTTCAGTGATCAGTACGAGCAGTACTTC
V: TRBV10-1; J: TRBJ2-3; size: -; D: -; CDR3: CASSDLRGPSDTQYF; DNA: TGCGCCAGCAGTGACTTGCGGGGCCCCTCAGATACGCAGTATTTT
V: TRBV6-5; J: TRBJ1-5; size: -; D: -; CDR3: CASSYYGGSNQPQHF; DNA: TGTGCCAGCAGTTACTACGGAGGGAGCAATCAGCCCCAGCATTTT
V: TRBV5-6; J: TRBJ1-5; size: -; D: TRBD1; CDR3: CASSLGTGDYSNQPQHF; DNA: TGTGCCAGCAGCCTAGGGACAGGGGATTATAGCAATCAGCCCCAGCATTTT
V: TRBV6-5; J: TRBJ1-2; size: -; D: -; CDR3: CASSQQIFNQYGYTF; DNA: TGTGCCAGCAGCCAACAAATCTTTAATCAATATGGCTACACCTTC
V: TRBV27; J: TRBJ2-3; size: -; D: TRBD2; CDR3: CASSIAGVRDTQYF; DNA: TGTGCCAGCAGCATAGCGGGGGTAAGGGATACGCAGTATTTT
V: TRBV5-1; J: TRBJ1-2; size: once; D: TRBD1; CDR3: CASSTGTDNGYTF; DNA: TGCGCCAGCAGTACCGGGACAGATAATGGCTACACCTTC
V: TRBV6-4; J: TRBJ2-3; size: -; D: TRBD2; CDR3: CASSQSGGVDTQYF; DNA: TGTGCCAGCAGTCAGAGCGGGGGGGTAGATACGCAGTATTTT
V: TRBV6-5; J: TRBJ1-2; size: -; D: -; CDR3: CASSYRNRVENGYTF; DNA: TGTGCCAGCAGTTACCGGAACAGGGTAGAAAATGGCTACACCTTC
V: TRBV25-1; J: TRBJ1-1; size: -; D: -; CDR3: CASSRGGGNTEAFF; DNA: TGTGCCAGCTCCAGAGGGGGGGGGAACACTGAAGCTTTCTTT
V: TRBV6-5; J: TRBJ2-1; size: -; D: -; CDR3: CASSAASGYNEQFF; DNA: TGTGCCAGCAGTGCCGCTTCAGGGTACAATGAGCAGTTCTTC
V: TRBV5-1; J: TRBJ1-2; size: once; D: -; CDR3: CASSQGRQTPPYGYTF; DNA: TGCGCCAGCAGCCAAGGAAGACAGACCCCCCCCTATGGCTACACCTTC
V: TRBV6-1; J: TRBJ2-1; size: -; D: -; CDR3: CASSEWEQEYNEQFF; DNA: TGTGCCAGCAGTGAATGGGAACAGGAATACAATGAGCAGTTCTTC
V: TRBV12-5; J: TRBJ2-5; size: -; D: TRBD1; CDR3: CASGGTGETQYF; DNA: TGTGCTAGTGGGGGGACAGGGGAGACCCAGTACTTC
V: TRBV7-2; J: TRBJ2-1; size: -; D: -; CDR3: CASSLAWLARNNEQFF; DNA: TGTGCCAGCAGCTTAGCGTGGCTAGCGCGGAATAATGAGCAGTTCTTC